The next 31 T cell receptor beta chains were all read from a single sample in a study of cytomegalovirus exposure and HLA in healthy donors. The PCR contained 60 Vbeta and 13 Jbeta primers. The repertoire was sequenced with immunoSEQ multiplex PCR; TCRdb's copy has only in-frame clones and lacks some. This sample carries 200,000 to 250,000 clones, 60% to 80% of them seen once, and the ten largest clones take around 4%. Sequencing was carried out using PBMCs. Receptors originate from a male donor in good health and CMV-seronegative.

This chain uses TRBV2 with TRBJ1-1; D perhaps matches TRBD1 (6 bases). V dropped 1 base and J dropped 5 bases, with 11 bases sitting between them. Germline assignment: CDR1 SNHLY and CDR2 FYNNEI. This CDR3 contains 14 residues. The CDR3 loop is CASSEVGGWTEAFF. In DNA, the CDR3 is TGTGCCAGCAGTGAAGTTGGGGGCTGGACTGAAGCTTTCTTT.

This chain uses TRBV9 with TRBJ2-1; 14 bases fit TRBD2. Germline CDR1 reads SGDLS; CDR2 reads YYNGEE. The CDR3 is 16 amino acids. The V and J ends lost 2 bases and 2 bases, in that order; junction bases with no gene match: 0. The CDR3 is CASSVGLAGAYNEQFF. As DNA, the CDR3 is TGTGCCAGCAGCGTGGGACTAGCGGGAGCCTACAATGAGCAGTTCTTC.

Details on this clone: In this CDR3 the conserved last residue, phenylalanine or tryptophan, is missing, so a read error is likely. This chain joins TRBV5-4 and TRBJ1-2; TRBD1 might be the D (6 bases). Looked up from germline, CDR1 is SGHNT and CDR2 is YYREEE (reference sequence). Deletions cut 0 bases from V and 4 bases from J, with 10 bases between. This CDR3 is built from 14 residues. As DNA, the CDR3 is TGTGCCAGCAGCTTGGTTGGAGGGGGCTATGGCTACACCCTC. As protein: CASSLVGGGYGYTL.

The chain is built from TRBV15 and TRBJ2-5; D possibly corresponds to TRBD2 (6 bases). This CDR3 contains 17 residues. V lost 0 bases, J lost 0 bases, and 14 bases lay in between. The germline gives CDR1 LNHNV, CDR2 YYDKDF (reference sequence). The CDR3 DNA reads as TGTGCCACCAGCAGAGAGCGGGGAGCCCCAAACCAAGAGACCCAGTACTTC. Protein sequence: CATSRERGAPNQETQYF.

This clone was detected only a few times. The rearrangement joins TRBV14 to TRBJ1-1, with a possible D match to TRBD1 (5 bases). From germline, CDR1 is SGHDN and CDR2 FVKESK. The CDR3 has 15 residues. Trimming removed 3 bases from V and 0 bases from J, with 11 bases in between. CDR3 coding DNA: TGTGCCAGCAGCCATTCCTTGGGGCTGAACACTGAAGCTTTCTTT. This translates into CASSHSLGLNTEAFF. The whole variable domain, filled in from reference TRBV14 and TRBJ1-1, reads EAGVTQFPSHSVIEKGQTVTLRCDPISGHDNLYWYRRVMGKEIKFLLHFVKESKQDESGMPNNRFLAERTGGTYSTLKVQPAELEDSGVYFCASSHSLGLNTEAFFGQGTRLTVV.

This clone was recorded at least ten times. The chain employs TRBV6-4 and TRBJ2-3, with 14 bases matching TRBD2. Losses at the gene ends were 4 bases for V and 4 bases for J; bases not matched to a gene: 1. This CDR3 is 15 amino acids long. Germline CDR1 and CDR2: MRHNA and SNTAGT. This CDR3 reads CASSGLAGGPDTQYF. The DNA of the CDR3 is TGTGCCAGCAGTGGACTAGCGGGAGGGCCAGATACGCAGTATTTT.

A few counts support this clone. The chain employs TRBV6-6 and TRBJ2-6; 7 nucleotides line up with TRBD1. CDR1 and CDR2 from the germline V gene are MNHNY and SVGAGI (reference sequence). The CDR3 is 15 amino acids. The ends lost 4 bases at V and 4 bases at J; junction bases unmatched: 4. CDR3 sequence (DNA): TGTGCCAGCAGTTCGTCAGGGGGAGGGGCCAACGTCCTGACTTTC. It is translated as CASSSSGGGANVLTF.

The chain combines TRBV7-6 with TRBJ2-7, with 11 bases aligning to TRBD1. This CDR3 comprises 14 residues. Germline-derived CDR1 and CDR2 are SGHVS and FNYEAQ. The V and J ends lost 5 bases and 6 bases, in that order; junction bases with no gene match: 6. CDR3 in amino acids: CASSQDRGLGEQYF. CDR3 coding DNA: TGTGCCAGCAGCCAGGACAGGGGGCTAGGCGAGCAGTACTTC.

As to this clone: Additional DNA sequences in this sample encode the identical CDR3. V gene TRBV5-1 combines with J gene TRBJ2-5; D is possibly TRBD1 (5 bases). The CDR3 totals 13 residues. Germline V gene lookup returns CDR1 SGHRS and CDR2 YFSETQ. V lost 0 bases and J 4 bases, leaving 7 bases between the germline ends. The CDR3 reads CASSLEGVETQYF. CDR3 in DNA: TGCGCCAGCAGCTTGGAAGGGGTAGAGACCCAGTACTTC.

CDR3 in amino acids: CASTYSSGSQETQYF. The CDR3 DNA follows: TGTGCCAGTACCTACTCATCGGGGTCCCAAGAGACCCAGTACTTC. V gene TRBV19 combines with J gene TRBJ2-5; D is perhaps TRBD2 (5 bases). Trimming left V 7 bases short and J 1 base short, with 16 bases between. CDR1 is LNHDA and CDR2 is SQIVND in the germline V gene (reference sequence). The CDR3 spans 15 residues.

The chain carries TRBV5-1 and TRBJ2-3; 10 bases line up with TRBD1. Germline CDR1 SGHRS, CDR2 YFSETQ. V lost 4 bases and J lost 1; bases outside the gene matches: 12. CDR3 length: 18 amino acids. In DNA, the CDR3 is TGCGCCAGCAGCCCCCGGTTGGGACAGGGGAGGGGCACAGATACGCAGTATTTT. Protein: CASSPRLGQGRGTDTQYF. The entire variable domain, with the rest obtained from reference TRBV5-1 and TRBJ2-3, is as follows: KAGVTQTPRYLIKTRGQQVTLSCSPISGHRSVSWYQQTPGQGLQFLFEYFSETQRNKGNFPGRFSGRQFSNSRSEMNVSTLELGDSALYLCASSPRLGQGRGTDTQYFGPGTRLTVL.

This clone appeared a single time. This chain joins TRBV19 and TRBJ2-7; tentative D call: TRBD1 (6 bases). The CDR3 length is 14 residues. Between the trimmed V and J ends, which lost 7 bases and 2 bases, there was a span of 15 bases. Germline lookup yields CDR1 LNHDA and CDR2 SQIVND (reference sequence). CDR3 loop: CASKDRDHTYEQYF. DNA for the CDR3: TGTGCCAGTAAGGACAGAGACCACACCTACGAGCAGTACTTC.

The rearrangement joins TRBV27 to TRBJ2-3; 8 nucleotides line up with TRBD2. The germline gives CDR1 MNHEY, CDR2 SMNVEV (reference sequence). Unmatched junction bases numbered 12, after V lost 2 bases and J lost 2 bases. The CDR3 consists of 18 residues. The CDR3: CASSLEAGGPLDTDTQYF. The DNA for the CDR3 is TGTGCCAGCAGTTTAGAGGCGGGAGGCCCGCTAGACACAGATACGCAGTATTTT.

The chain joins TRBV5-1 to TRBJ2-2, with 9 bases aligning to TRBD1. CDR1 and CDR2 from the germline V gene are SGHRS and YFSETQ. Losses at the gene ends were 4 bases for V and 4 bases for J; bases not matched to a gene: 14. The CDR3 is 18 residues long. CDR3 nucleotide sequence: TGCGCCAGCAGCCCGGGACAGGGCCCTTCCCTGGGCACCGGGGAGCTGTTTTTT. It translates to CASSPGQGPSLGTGELFF.

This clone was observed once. In nucleotides, the CDR3 is TGTGCCAGCAGCCTTTCTGTGGCCGCAGGGAGGGCTGAAGCTTTCTTT. This translates into CASSLSVAAGRAEAFF. The chain couples TRBV7-8 to TRBJ1-1, with D perhaps TRBD1 (5 bases). This CDR3 spans 16 amino acids. Germline values: CDR1 SGHVS, CDR2 FQNEAQ. V shed 5 bases and J shed 6 bases, with 22 bases lying between them.

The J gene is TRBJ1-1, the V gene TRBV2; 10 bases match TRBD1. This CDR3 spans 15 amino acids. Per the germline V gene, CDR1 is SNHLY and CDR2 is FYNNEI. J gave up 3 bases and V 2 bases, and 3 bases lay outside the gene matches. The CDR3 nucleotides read TGTGCCAGCAGTGAACGGGGGACAGGGGACACTGAAGCTTTCTTT. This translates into CASSERGTGDTEAFF.

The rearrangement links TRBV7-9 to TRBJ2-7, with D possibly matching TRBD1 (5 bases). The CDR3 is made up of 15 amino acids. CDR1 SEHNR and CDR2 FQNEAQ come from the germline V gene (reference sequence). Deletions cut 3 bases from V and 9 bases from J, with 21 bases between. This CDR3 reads CASSLDQTALRGQYF. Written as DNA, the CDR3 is TGTGCCAGCAGCTTGGATCAGACAGCCCTACGAGGGCAGTACTTC.

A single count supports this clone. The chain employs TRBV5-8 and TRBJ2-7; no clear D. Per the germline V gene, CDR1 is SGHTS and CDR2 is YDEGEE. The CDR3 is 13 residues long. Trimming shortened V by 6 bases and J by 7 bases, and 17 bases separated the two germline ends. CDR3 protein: CASTYDSPREQYF. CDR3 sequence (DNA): TGTGCCAGCACCTACGACTCCCCGAGAGAGCAGTACTTC.

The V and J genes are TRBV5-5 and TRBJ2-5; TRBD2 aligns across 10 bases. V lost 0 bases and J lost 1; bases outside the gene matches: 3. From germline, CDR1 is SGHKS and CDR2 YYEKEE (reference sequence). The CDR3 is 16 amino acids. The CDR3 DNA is TGTGCCAGCAGCTTGGATAGCGGGGGGCGCCAAGAGACCCAGTACTTC. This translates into CASSLDSGGRQETQYF.

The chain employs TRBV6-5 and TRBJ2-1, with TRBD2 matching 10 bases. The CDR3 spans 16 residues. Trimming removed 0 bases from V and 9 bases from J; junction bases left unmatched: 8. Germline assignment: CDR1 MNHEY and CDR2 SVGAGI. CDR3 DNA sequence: TGTGCCAGCAGTTACTCGGGTAGCGGGAGGTTAAGTGAGCAGTTCTTC. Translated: CASSYSGSGRLSEQFF.

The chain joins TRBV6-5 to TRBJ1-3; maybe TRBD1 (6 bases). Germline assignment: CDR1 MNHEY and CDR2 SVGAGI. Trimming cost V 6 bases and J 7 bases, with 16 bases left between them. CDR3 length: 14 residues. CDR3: CASRQAGGRNTIYF. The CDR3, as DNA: TGTGCCAGCAGACAAGCGGGGGGGCGGAACACCATATATTTT.

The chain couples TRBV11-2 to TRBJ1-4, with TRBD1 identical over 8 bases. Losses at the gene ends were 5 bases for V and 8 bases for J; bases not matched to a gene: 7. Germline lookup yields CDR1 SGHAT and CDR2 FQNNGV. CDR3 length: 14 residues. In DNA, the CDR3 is TGTGCCAGCAGCGCACAGGGGGAGATAGAAAAACTGTTTTTT. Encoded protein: CASSAQGEIEKLFF.

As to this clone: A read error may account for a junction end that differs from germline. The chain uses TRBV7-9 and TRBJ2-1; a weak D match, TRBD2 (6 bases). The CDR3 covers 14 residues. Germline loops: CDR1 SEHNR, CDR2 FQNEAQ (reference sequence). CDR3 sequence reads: CSSSLGLAYNEQFF. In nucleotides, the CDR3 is TGTTCCAGCAGCTTGGGACTGGCCTACAATGAGCAGTTCTTC.

This CDR3 is CASSLGGDPSTDTQYF. The CDR3 nucleotides are TGCGCCAGCAGCTTGGGGGGGGACCCCAGCACAGATACGCAGTATTTT. The V call is TRBV5-1, the J call TRBJ2-3; possibly TRBD2 for D (6 bases). With 0 bases removed from V and 0 bases from J, the gap between germline ends came to 11 bases. The germline CDR1 and CDR2 sequences are SGHRS and YFSETQ. This CDR3 region has 16 residues.

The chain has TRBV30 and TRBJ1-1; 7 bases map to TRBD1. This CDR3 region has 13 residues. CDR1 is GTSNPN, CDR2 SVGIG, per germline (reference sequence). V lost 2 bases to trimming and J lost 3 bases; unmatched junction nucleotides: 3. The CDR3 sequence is CAWSSGGHTEAFF. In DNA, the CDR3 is TGTGCCTGGAGTTCAGGGGGGCACACTGAAGCTTTCTTT. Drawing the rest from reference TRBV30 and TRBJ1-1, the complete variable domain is SQTIHQWPATLVQPVGSPLSLECTVEGTSNPNLYWYRQAAGRGLQLLFYSVGIGQISSEVPQNLSASRPQDRQFILSSKKLLLSDSGFYLCAWSSGGHTEAFFGQGTRLTVV.

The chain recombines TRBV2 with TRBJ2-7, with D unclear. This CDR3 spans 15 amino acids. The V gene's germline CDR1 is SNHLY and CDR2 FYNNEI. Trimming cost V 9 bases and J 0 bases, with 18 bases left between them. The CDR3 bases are TGTGCCAGAGATAATGTCACAGCCGACTCCTACGAGCAGTACTTC. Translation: CARDNVTADSYEQYF.

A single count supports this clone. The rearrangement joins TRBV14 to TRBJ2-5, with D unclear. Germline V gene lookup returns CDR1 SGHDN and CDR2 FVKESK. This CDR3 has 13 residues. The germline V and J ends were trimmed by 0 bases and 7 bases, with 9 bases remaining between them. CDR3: CASSQDSLVTQYF. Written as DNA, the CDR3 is TGTGCCAGCAGCCAAGACTCCCTAGTGACCCAGTACTTC. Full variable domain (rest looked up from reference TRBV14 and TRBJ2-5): EAGVTQFPSHSVIEKGQTVTLRCDPISGHDNLYWYRRVMGKEIKFLLHFVKESKQDESGMPNNRFLAERTGGTYSTLKVQPAELEDSGVYFCASSQDSLVTQYFGPGTRLLVL.

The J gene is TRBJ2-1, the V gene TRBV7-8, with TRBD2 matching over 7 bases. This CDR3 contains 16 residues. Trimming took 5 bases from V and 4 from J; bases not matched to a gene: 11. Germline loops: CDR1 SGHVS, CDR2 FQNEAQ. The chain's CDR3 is CASSLWAGEPYNEQFF. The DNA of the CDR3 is TGTGCCAGCAGCCTCTGGGCGGGGGAGCCTTACAATGAGCAGTTCTTC.

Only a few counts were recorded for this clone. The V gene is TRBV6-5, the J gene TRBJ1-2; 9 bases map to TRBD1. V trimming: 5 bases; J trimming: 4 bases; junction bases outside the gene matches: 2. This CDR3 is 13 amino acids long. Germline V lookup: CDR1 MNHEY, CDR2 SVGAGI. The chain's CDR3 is CASSETGGYGYTF. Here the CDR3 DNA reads TGTGCCAGCAGTGAGACAGGGGGCTATGGCTACACCTTC.

CDR3 nucleotide sequence: TGTGCCAGCAGCTTTATAACTAGCGAAGTCCGCACAGATACGCAGTATTTT. Its protein product is CASSFITSEVRTDTQYF. V gene TRBV7-6 combines with J gene TRBJ2-3, with TRBD2 matching 7 bases. Germline CDR1 reads SGHVS; CDR2 reads FNYEAQ. V was pared by 3 bases and J by 1 base, with 10 bases of the junction left unmatched. This CDR3 spans 17 amino acids.

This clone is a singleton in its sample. The CDR3, as DNA: TGTGCCAGCAGCCGGGGCAGGGGGTTTTATGGCTACACCTTC. Amino acids: CASSRGRGFYGYTF. The gene calls are TRBV14 and TRBJ1-2; TRBD1 matches 7 bases. V dropped 4 bases and J dropped 5; count of bases not matched to a gene: 7. The CDR3 loop spans 14 amino acids. Germline V CDR1 and CDR2: SGHDN, FVKESK.